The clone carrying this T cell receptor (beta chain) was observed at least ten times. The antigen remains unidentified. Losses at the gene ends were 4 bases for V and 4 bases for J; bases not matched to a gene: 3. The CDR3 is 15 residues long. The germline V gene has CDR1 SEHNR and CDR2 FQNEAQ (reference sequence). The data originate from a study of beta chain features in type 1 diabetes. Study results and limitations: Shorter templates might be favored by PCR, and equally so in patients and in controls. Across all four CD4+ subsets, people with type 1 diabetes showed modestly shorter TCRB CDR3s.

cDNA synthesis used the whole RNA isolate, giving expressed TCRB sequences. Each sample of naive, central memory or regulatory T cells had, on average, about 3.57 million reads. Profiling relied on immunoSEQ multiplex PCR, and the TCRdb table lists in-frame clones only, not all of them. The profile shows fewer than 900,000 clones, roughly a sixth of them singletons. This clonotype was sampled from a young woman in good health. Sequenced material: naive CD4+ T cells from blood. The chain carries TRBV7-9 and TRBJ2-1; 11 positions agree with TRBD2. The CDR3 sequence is CASSWTSGQYNEQFF. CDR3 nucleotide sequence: TGTGCCAGCAGCTGGACTAGCGGGCAGTACAATGAGCAGTTCTTC.